Sequencing of this TCR beta chain was carried out in a study of human T cells and chemical hapten exposure. Study as a whole: Mostly female, the patients presented with alopecia areata, totalis or universalis.

The V gene's germline CDR1 is SQVTM and CDR2 ANQGSEA. The CDR3 is 14 amino acids. The germline V and J ends were trimmed by 2 bases and 2 bases, with 10 bases remaining between them. MiXCR, applied by TCRdb to the RACE reads, yields one record per CDR3 protein. The sample shows under 450,000 distinct CDR3 sequences, 6% to 7% of them seen only once. Time point of the sample: patch test 2, 6 weeks after DPC sensitization. Treatment given: therapeutic diphenylcyclopropenone sensitization with weekly scalp DPC. This clonotype was detected many times. This TCR derives from a woman aged 18-30 years with alopecia areata. Some clones in this sample may be carry-over from other donors' samples. The V and J genes are TRBV29-1 and TRBJ1-5; D may be TRBD1 (5 bases). Sequences were derived from whole blood, sampled in connection with sensitization to the hapten diphenylcyclopropenone (DPC). CDR3 region: CSVETGDGNQPQHF. DNA of the CDR3: TGCAGCGTTGAAACGGGGGATGGCAATCAGCCCCAGCATTTT.